The T cell receptor beta chain described here comes from a study of beta chain features in type 1 diabetes. Findings and limits, study-wide: Patients and controls would share equally any PCR tilt toward shorter templates.

The germline gives CDR1 SQVTM, CDR2 ANQGSEA. Between the trimmed V and J ends, which lost 6 bases and 0 bases, there was a span of 8 bases. The CDR3 covers 12 residues. As every portion of the isolated RNA was reverse transcribed, the sequencing read expressed TCRB transcripts. TCRdb's table, derived via immunoSEQ multiplex PCR, lists solely in-frame clones and lacks some. The data contain 430,000 or so clones, more than 9.5% of them singletons. This clone was counted a few times. The antigen remains undetermined. V usage is TRBV29-1 and J usage is TRBJ1-2; D might be TRBD1 (6 bases). Sample: naive CD4+ T cells from blood. The TCR originated in a woman under 30 in good health. CDR3 sequence reads: CSVRQANYGYTF. The CDR3 DNA follows: TGCAGCGTCAGACAGGCTAACTATGGCTACACCTTC.